The 32 T cell receptor beta chains reported below all come from one sample, sequenced in a study of tissue T cells after allogeneic stem cell transplantation (dated by TCRdb to between 2021 and 2024). To prepare the library, the immunoSEQ multiplex PCR assay was applied. TCRdb holds this immuneACCESS table with in-frame rearrangements only. Some clones are missing; in checked studies, unresolved V genes explain under half, and the rest has no known cause. This sample is represented by roughly 51,000 clones; roughly 73% of them were singletons. In total, the top ten clones hold about 0.55% of the sample. The sequenced material came from sorted cells pooled from one or two spleens. These receptors all come from a pool of C57BL/6 mice in good health.

A note on this clone: The genes and germline here are from mouse. The CDR3 is cut off 1 residue early in the read; its end comes from the germline J gene. The V call is TRBV13-1, the J call TRBJ2-4; TRBD2 agrees at 9 bases. Germline loops: CDR1 NSHNY, CDR2 SYGAGN. V lost 4 bases and J lost 2; bases outside the gene matches: 2. The CDR3 is 14 amino acids. The CDR3 region is CASSRTGDQNTLYF. The covered CDR3 bases are TGTGCCAGCAGTCGGACTGGGGATCAAAACACCTTGTAC.

Details on this clone: Gene names denote mouse genes. CDR3 bases read: TGTGCCAGCAGTATAACGCTGGGGGTGGAAGAACAGTAC. Amino acid sequence: CASSITLGVEEQY. The complete CDR3 sequence is CASSITLGVEEQYF. V is TRBV19 and J is TRBJ2-7; 7 bases agree with TRBD2. The read is 1 residue too short to cover the CDR3 end, so that end is filled in from the germline J gene. This CDR3 spans 14 amino acids. Germline loops: CDR1 FNHDT, CDR2 SITEND (reference sequence). Trimming cost V 1 base and J 7 bases; bases outside gene matches: 8.

Points on this clone: Gene names follow the mouse nomenclature. The CDR3 end lies 1 residue beyond the end of the read and is filled in from the germline J gene. This sequence joins TRBV31 and TRBJ2-5; D remains unclear. Germline lookup yields CDR1 GKSSPN and CDR2 SITVG. Deletions cut 6 bases from V and 3 bases from J, with 4 bases between. The CDR3 runs to 10 residues. The covered CDR3 bases are TGTGCCTGCGGGCAAGACACCCAGTAC. Translating it yields CACGQDTQY. The full-length CDR3 reads as CACGQDTQYF. The full variable domain, rest sourced from reference TRBV31 and TRBJ2-5, is AQTIHQWPVAEIKAVGSPLSLGCTIKGKSSPNLYWYWQATGGTLQQLFYSITVGQVESVVQLNLSASRPKDDQFILSTEKLLLSHSGFYLCACGQDTQYFGPGTRLLVL.

A note on this clone: The gene symbols are mouse symbols. The CDR3 end falls 1 residue outside the read, so it is completed with the germline J gene. The V call is TRBV26, the J call TRBJ1-3, with TRBD1 identical over 8 bases. The CDR3 has 14 residues. Germline CDR1 reads KGHPV; CDR2 reads FQNQEV (reference sequence). The V and J ends lost 4 bases and 2 bases, in that order; junction bases with no gene match: 1. The sequenced CDR3 bases are TGTGCCAGCAGTCCGACAGGGGCTGGAAATACGCTCTAT. This codes for CASSPTGAGNTLY. The complete CDR3 sequence is CASSPTGAGNTLYF. Full variable domain (rest looked up from reference TRBV26 and TRBJ1-3): NSKVIQTPRYLVKGQGQKAKMRCIPEKGHPVVFWYQQNKNNEFKFLINFQNQEVLQQIDMTEKRFSAECPSNSPCSLEIQSSEAGDSALYLCASSPTGAGNTLYFGEGSRLIVV.

As to this clone: Any gene name here is a mouse gene name. The read halts 1 residue ahead of the CDR3 end, with the missing end drawn from the germline J gene. The chain is built from TRBV5 and TRBJ2-3; TRBD1 matches at 8 bases. V trimming: 1 base; J trimming: 2 bases; junction bases outside the gene matches: 5. The CDR3 covers 16 residues. CDR1 and CDR2 (germline): LGHNA, YNLKQL (reference sequence). CDR3: CASSQVGQGVAETLYF. CDR3 DNA, as far as it was read: TGTGCCAGCAGCCAAGTCGGACAGGGAGTTGCAGAAACGCTGTAT.

This clone showed up just a few times. Germline and genes here are mouse. The read stops 1 residue short of the end of the CDR3; the missing end is completed from the germline J gene. The chain is built from TRBV13-2 and TRBJ2-1; D call uncertain. From germline, CDR1 is NNHNN and CDR2 SYGAGS (reference sequence). This CDR3 is 11 amino acids long. The V gene lost 3 bases and the J gene lost 3 bases, with 1 base spanning the gap. CDR3 amino acids: CASGAYAEQFF. The DNA read from the CDR3 is TGTGCCAGCGGTGCCTATGCTGAGCAGTTC.

With respect to this clone: Gene names are mouse gene names. The DNA ends 1 residue before the CDR3 does, and the rest of the CDR3 is filled in from the germline J gene. The chain links TRBV26 to TRBJ1-4, with a weak D call TRBD1 (6 bases). Trimming cost V 6 bases and J 0 bases, with 8 bases left between them. Germline V gene lookup returns CDR1 KGHPV and CDR2 FQNQEV (reference sequence). This CDR3 has 14 amino acids. CDR3 protein: CASRTGFSNERLFF. The CDR3 bases that were read are TGTGCCAGCAGAACAGGGTTTTCCAACGAAAGATTATTT. Together with reference TRBV26 and TRBJ1-4, the CDR3 gives the full variable domain: NSKVIQTPRYLVKGQGQKAKMRCIPEKGHPVVFWYQQNKNNEFKFLINFQNQEVLQQIDMTEKRFSAECPSNSPCSLEIQSSEAGDSALYLCASRTGFSNERLFFGHGTKLSVL.

As to this clone: All gene names here are mouse names. Sequencing ends 1 residue short of the CDR3 end; the germline J gene provides the rest. The V call is TRBV15, the J call TRBJ2-7, with D possibly being TRBD2 (6 bases). Between the trimmed V and J ends, which lost 6 bases and 6 bases, there was a span of 15 bases. CDR1 is SGHND and CDR2 is FRSKSL in the germline V gene. The CDR3 sequence is 13 residues long. CDR3 bases read: TGTGCCAGCAGCTGGGGCGCAGGGAGTGAACAGTAC. This codes for CASSWGAGSEQY. The whole CDR3 protein is CASSWGAGSEQYF.

In regard to this clone: Gene and germline names: mouse. The CDR3 end falls 1 residue outside the read, so it is completed with the germline J gene. Other DNA sequences in the sample encode the same CDR3. The chain has TRBV19 and TRBJ2-4; D is undetermined. The germline gives CDR1 FNHDT, CDR2 SITEND (reference sequence). Trimming stripped 0 bases from V and 4 bases from J, with 3 bases between. The CDR3 has 12 residues. This CDR3 is CASSIGENTLYF. Partial CDR3 DNA: TGTGCCAGCAGTATAGGGGAAAACACCTTGTAC.

Turning to this clone: Genes and germline come from the mouse. The read gets to within 1 residue of the CDR3 end, and the germline J gene fills in the rest. The chain combines TRBV17 with TRBJ2-1; tentatively, D is TRBD1 (7 bases). The germline gives CDR1 MNHDT, CDR2 YYDKIL. V lost 2 bases and J lost 7, with 12 bases in between. The CDR3 is 14 amino acids. The CDR3 spells CASSRSQGGAEQFF. CDR3 bases read: TGTGCTAGCAGTAGAAGCCAGGGGGGAGCTGAGCAGTTC.

As for this clone: Any gene name here is a mouse gene name. The read ends 1 residue early relative to the CDR3; the germline J gene fills the gap. The rearrangement links TRBV31 to TRBJ1-4; no reliable D call. The CDR3 is 15 residues long. Looked up from germline, CDR1 is GKSSPN and CDR2 is SITVG. Trimming cost V 3 bases and J 0 bases, with 11 bases left between them. CDR3 protein: CAWSEEQISNERLFF. Incomplete CDR3 DNA: TGTGCCTGGAGCGAAGAACAAATTTCCAACGAAAGATTATTT.

On this clone: Gene names denote mouse genes. The CDR3 goes on 1 residue after the read ends, and that part is filled in from the germline J gene. The rearrangement uses TRBV31 and TRBJ2-4; 7 bases map to TRBD1. V trimming: 7 bases; J trimming: 4 bases; junction bases outside the gene matches: 8. This CDR3 spans 13 amino acids. Germline V gene lookup returns CDR1 GKSSPN and CDR2 SITVG. The CDR3 is CAYYRGGENTLYF. The part of the CDR3 DNA that was read is TGTGCCTACTACAGGGGAGGAGAAAACACCTTGTAC.

Note on this clone: The germline and genes are mouse ones. The sequence runs out 1 residue before the end of the CDR3; the remainder is reconstructed from the germline J gene. The sample carries other DNA sequences with the same CDR3. This rearrangement joins TRBV4 to TRBJ2-1; 11 nucleotides match TRBD2. There are 16 residues in the CDR3. Trimming cost V 5 bases and J 0 bases; bases outside gene matches: 3. CDR1 and CDR2 from the germline V gene are LGHDT and YNNKQL (reference sequence). The CDR3 DNA, read in part, is TGTGCCAGCAGCCCGGGACTGGGGGATAACTATGCTGAGCAGTTC. As protein: CASSPGLGDNYAEQF. The entire CDR3 sequence reads CASSPGLGDNYAEQFF.

Concerning this clone: The gene symbols are mouse symbols. Read sequence stops 1 residue before the CDR3 end, and the germline J gene provides the missing end. The chain couples TRBV13-2 to TRBJ2-3; D may correspond to TRBD1 or TRBD2 (5 bases each). Trimming stripped 0 bases from V and 1 base from J, with 9 bases between. The CDR3 is 15 residues long. Germline V CDR1 and CDR2: NNHNN, SYGAGS (reference sequence). The CDR3 DNA, read in part, is TGTGCCAGCGGTGATGGGGGGAGGGGTGCAGAAACGCTGTAT. It yields the protein CASGDGGRGAETLY. The entire CDR3 protein is CASGDGGRGAETLYF.

The sample holds a few counts of this clone. Here the gene names and germline are mouse. The read gets to within 1 residue of the CDR3 end, and the germline J gene fills in the rest. The chain has TRBV12-2 and TRBJ1-3; 9 bases are a match to TRBD1. The CDR3 runs 14 residues. J lost 4 bases, V lost 2 bases, and 2 bases had no gene match. Germline CDR1 is SGHLS and CDR2 is HYDKME. The CDR3 bases that were read are TGTGCCAGCTCTCGGACAGGGGAGGGAAATACGCTCTAT. Amino acids: CASSRTGEGNTLY. The full CDR3 protein reads CASSRTGEGNTLYF.

This clone was counted a single time. Gene names and germline refer to mouse. With the read ending 1 residue before the CDR3 end, the germline J gene is used to fill in that end. The chain links TRBV19 to TRBJ2-3, with TRBD2 identical over 8 bases. V gave up 0 bases and J gave up 0 bases; unmatched junction bases: 3. The CDR3 loop spans 16 amino acids. Germline-derived CDR1 and CDR2 are FNHDT and SITEND (reference sequence). The CDR3 reads CASSIDWGPSAETLYF. The CDR3 bases that were read are TGTGCCAGCAGTATAGACTGGGGGCCTAGTGCAGAAACGCTGTAT.

Concerning this clone itself: The listed genes are named as in mouse. The read comes to an end 1 residue before the CDR3 does, leaving the germline J gene to fill in the end. The chain combines TRBV13-2 with TRBJ2-5; D not certain. The V gene lost 1 base and the J gene lost 5 bases, with 8 bases spanning the gap. Germline V gene lookup returns CDR1 NNHNN and CDR2 SYGAGS (reference sequence). This CDR3 spans 13 amino acids. Here the CDR3 reads CASGDPDLDTQYF. The DNA read from the CDR3 is TGTGCCAGCGGTGATCCAGACTTAGACACCCAGTAC.

As regards this clone: Gene names denote mouse genes. The covered CDR3 bases are TGTGCCTGGAGTCCGGGACAGGATTCCTATAATTCGCCCCTCTAC. This encodes CAWSPGQDSYNSPLY. The full CDR3 protein reads CAWSPGQDSYNSPLYF. This chain links TRBV31 with TRBJ1-6, with TRBD1 matching 8 bases. The sequenced fragment ends 1 residue before the CDR3 boundary, so the rest is inferred from the germline J gene. TRBJ1-6 is noted as an ORF with a role that remains uncertain. The V and J ends lost 1 base and 0 bases, in that order; junction bases with no gene match: 2. The V gene's germline CDR1 is GKSSPN and CDR2 SITVG. The CDR3 is 16 residues long.

About this clone itself: Gene and germline names: mouse. The read ends 1 residue before the CDR3 terminus; that terminus is restored from the germline J gene. The chain has TRBV31 and TRBJ2-1; TRBD2 matches 9 bases. Looked up from germline, CDR1 is GKSSPN and CDR2 is SITVG. The CDR3 sequence is 14 residues long. J was trimmed by 5 bases and V by 0 bases; bases with no gene match: 2. CDR3 protein: CAWSLLGGDAEQFF. Incomplete CDR3 DNA: TGTGCCTGGAGTCTACTGGGGGGAGATGCTGAGCAGTTC.

Remarks on this clone: Germline and genes here are mouse. The sequence runs out 1 residue before the end of the CDR3; the remainder is reconstructed from the germline J gene. V gene TRBV3 combines with J gene TRBJ1-2; TRBD1 matches 10 bases. This CDR3 is 17 amino acids long. Losses at the gene ends were 5 bases for V and 0 bases for J; bases not matched to a gene: 9. From germline, CDR1 is SNHLY and CDR2 FYNGKV (reference sequence). Here the CDR3 reads CASSLGQGKPSNSDYTF. Partial CDR3 DNA: TGTGCCAGCAGCCTGGGACAGGGGAAGCCTTCAAACTCCGACTACACC.

As to this clone: Gene names and germline refer to mouse. CDR3 region: CASSLRGGGTEVFF. Incomplete CDR3 DNA: TGTGCCAGCAGTTTAAGAGGGGGCGGCACAGAAGTCTTC. The chain is built from TRBV15 and TRBJ1-1; 7 nucleotides align to TRBD1. The CDR3 is cut off 1 residue early in the read; its end comes from the germline J gene. The CDR3 is made up of 14 amino acids. Trimming cost V 2 bases and J 4 bases; bases outside gene matches: 4. Germline lookup yields CDR1 SGHND and CDR2 FRSKSL.

Remarks on this clone: Gene names denote mouse genes. Read sequence stops 1 residue before the CDR3 end, and the germline J gene provides the missing end. The chain employs TRBV31 and TRBJ2-7, with 8 nucleotides matching TRBD2. Germline CDR1 is GKSSPN and CDR2 is SITVG. The CDR3 is 14 residues long. Trimming cost V 1 base and J 3 bases; bases outside gene matches: 5. The CDR3 loop reads CAWSQDWAFYEQYF. Partial CDR3 DNA: TGTGCCTGGAGTCAGGACTGGGCGTTCTATGAACAGTAC.

As concerns this clone: Gene names and germline match the mouse. The CDR3 end lies 1 residue beyond the end of the read and is filled in from the germline J gene. Other DNA sequences in the same sample also yield this CDR3. This chain connects TRBV2 to TRBJ2-5, with a possible D match to TRBD1 (5 bases). V dropped 0 bases and J dropped 6 bases, with 7 bases sitting between them. Germline V gene lookup returns CDR1 LGHNA and CDR2 YSYQKL. The CDR3 totals 13 residues. Partial CDR3 DNA: TGTGCCAGCAGCCAAGATAAGGGGGACACCCAGTAC. It codes for CASSQDKGDTQY. The whole CDR3 protein reads CASSQDKGDTQYF.

A remark on this clone: Genes and germline come from the mouse. The CDR3 end lies 1 residue beyond the end of the read and is filled in from the germline J gene. The chain has TRBV12-1 and TRBJ2-4; TRBD2 matches at 10 bases. V shed 4 bases and J 3 bases; nucleotides not matched to a gene: 3. The V gene's germline CDR1 is SGHSN and CDR2 HYEKVE. There are 14 residues in the CDR3. CDR3 protein: CASSRTGGQNTLYF. The CDR3 DNA, read in part, is TGTGCCAGCTCCCGGACTGGGGGCCAAAACACCTTGTAC.

The table lists this clone with a count of one. Germline and genes: mouse. The sequence runs out 1 residue before the end of the CDR3; the remainder is reconstructed from the germline J gene. This chain links TRBV16 with TRBJ2-1, with 8 bases aligning to TRBD1. V lost 1 base and J lost 3; bases outside the gene matches: 5. The length of the CDR3 is 16 residues. Germline V CDR1 and CDR2: SGHSA, FRNQAP. The CDR3 bases that were read are TGTGCAAGCAGCTTAGGACAGGGGAGAGGCTATGCTGAGCAGTTC. This encodes CASSLGQGRGYAEQF. The full CDR3 is CASSLGQGRGYAEQFF.

On this clone: Gene names and germline refer to mouse. The CDR3 bases that were read are TGTGCCAGCAGTTTTGCCGAACAGTAC. It is translated as CASSFAEQY. The full-length CDR3 reads as CASSFAEQYF. The chain carries TRBV15 and TRBJ2-7, with no clear D. The read terminates 1 residue ahead of where the CDR3 ends, so the germline J gene completes it. Between the trimmed V and J ends, which lost 3 bases and 7 bases, there was a span of 4 bases. This CDR3 is built from 10 residues. Germline CDR1 and CDR2: SGHND and FRSKSL.

Details on this clone: The listed genes are named as in mouse. With the read ending 1 residue before the CDR3 end, the germline J gene is used to fill in that end. The chain recombines TRBV13-2 with TRBJ1-3; D not resolved. The CDR3 loop spans 12 amino acids. V was cut by 0 bases and J by 3 bases, with 1 base left in between. CDR1 is NNHNN and CDR2 is SYGAGS in the germline V gene (reference sequence). CDR3 loop: CASGDDGNTLYF. CDR3 DNA (partial): TGTGCCAGCGGTGATGATGGAAATACGCTCTAT.

Regarding this clone: The listed genes are named as in mouse. Sequencing ends 1 residue short of the CDR3 end; the germline J gene provides the rest. This chain joins TRBV15 and TRBJ2-5; D remains unclear. Germline assignment: CDR1 SGHND and CDR2 FRSKSL. There are 14 residues in the CDR3. V gave up 2 bases and J gave up 0 bases, with 6 bases separating them. The DNA read from the CDR3 is TGTGCCAGCAGTTTACACAATAACCAAGACACCCAGTAC. Amino acid sequence: CASSLHNNQDTQY. The full CDR3 reads CASSLHNNQDTQYF.

Turning to this clone: The gene names given are mouse names. The read falls 1 residue short of the CDR3 end, and the missing part is taken from the germline J gene. The V gene is TRBV19, the J gene TRBJ2-7; D not resolved. The germline CDR1 and CDR2 sequences are FNHDT and SITEND (reference sequence). The CDR3 has 12 amino acids. Trimming took off 6 bases at V and 7 bases at J, with 14 bases between the two ends. The CDR3 loop reads CASTRRGGEQYF. Partial CDR3 DNA: TGTGCCAGCACCCGACGGGGAGGGGAACAGTAC.

In regard to this clone: Germline and genes: mouse. With the read ending 1 residue before the CDR3 end, the germline J gene is used to fill in that end. Other DNA sequences in the same sample also yield this CDR3. The rearrangement uses TRBV31 and TRBJ2-7, with TRBD2 identical over 11 bases. The V and J ends lost 0 bases and 0 bases, in that order; junction bases with no gene match: 1. CDR1 and CDR2 from the germline V gene are GKSSPN and SITVG. The length of the CDR3 is 15 residues. CDR3 sequence: CAWSLGLGGSYEQYF. CDR3 DNA (partial): TGTGCCTGGAGTCTAGGACTGGGGGGCTCCTATGAACAGTAC.

On this clone: Germline and genes here are mouse. Read coverage stops 1 residue before the CDR3 terminus; the germline J gene supplies the remainder. V gene TRBV16 combines with J gene TRBJ2-2; 11 bases are shared with TRBD1. Germline CDR1 SGHSA, CDR2 FRNQAP. V shed 5 bases and J 4 bases; nucleotides not matched to a gene: 3. This CDR3 spans 15 amino acids. The CDR3 here is CASSPGTGGTGQLYF. Incomplete CDR3 DNA: TGTGCAAGCAGCCCTGGGACAGGGGGCACCGGGCAGCTCTAC.

To note about this clone: Here the gene names and germline are mouse. From the germline J gene comes the end of the CDR3, since the read stops 1 residue before it. This chain joins TRBV4 and TRBJ2-4, with a possible D match to TRBD1 (6 bases). The germline V and J ends were trimmed by 5 bases and 0 bases, with 9 bases remaining between them. CDR1 LGHDT and CDR2 YNNKQL come from the germline V gene (reference sequence). The CDR3 is 14 residues long. The sequenced CDR3 bases are TGTGCCAGCAGCCGGGACATTAGTCAAAACACCTTGTAC. This encodes CASSRDISQNTLY. In full, the CDR3 reads CASSRDISQNTLYF. Full variable domain (outside the CDR3, taken from reference TRBV4 and TRBJ2-4): ETAVFQTPNYHVTQVGNEVSFNCKQTLGHDTMYWYKQDSKKLLKIMFSYNNKQLIVNETVPRRFSPQSSDKAHLNLRIKSVEPEDSAVYLCASSRDISQNTLYFGAGTRLSVL.